This TCR beta chain was identified during a study of response to subunit inactivated influenza vaccine. Study outcomes and limitations: T cells newly recruited by each seasonal influenza vaccination are few, the authors suggested.

Concerning this clonotype: What it binds is unknown.

V was shortened by 5 bases and J by 2 bases, with 10 bases between the two germline ends. The CDR3 has 15 residues. TCRdb re-derived calls from the RT-PCR reads in MiXCR, one entry per CDR3 protein. The sample consists of fewer than 700,000 distinct CDR3 sequences, over 10% of them appearing once. The chain has TRBV12-3 or TRBV12-4 and TRBJ2-6; D might be TRBD2 (6 bases). This receptor was obtained from a man aged 50 or older who received an inactivated influenza vaccine. The sample consisted of PBMCs from blood, taken about 40 days after vaccination. The CDR3: CASSQRTTGANVLTF. CDR3 bases: TGTGCCAGCAGTCAACGGACTACTGGGGCCAACGTCCTGACTTTC.